Detailed here is one T cell receptor (beta chain). Under the authors' procedure: It was from reference gene primer amplification that nucleated cell counts were estimated. Sequenced by immunoSEQ multiplex PCR; TCRdb stores in-frame clones only, minus some. V and J calls and clone size are as listed in that table; D and trimming were resolved from the DNA. The table lists about 310,000 clones, around 87% of them singletons. The sample belongs to a study of blood T cell repertoires in COVID-19. Study-wide context: PBMCs, B-cell-depleted T cells, or T cells provided the cDNA or gDNA that made up the material.

The CDR3 is 15 residues long. Germline CDR1 is MNHEY and CDR2 is SMNVEV (reference sequence). Trimming pared 3 bases from V and 4 bases from J, leaving 15 bases between. The chain recombines TRBV27 with TRBJ1-2; D is perhaps TRBD1 (6 bases). Sequences were obtained from peripheral blood. The receptor was derived from a man aged 50 to 60 with active or convalescent COVID-19. CDR3 nucleotides: TGTGCCAGCAGTTTGACACAGGGATTTGGCTATGGCTACACCTTC. As protein: CASSLTQGFGYGYTF.